These 24 T cell receptor beta chains came from one sample sequenced in a study of tumor-infiltrating lymphocytes in primary liver carcinoma (dated by TCRdb to 2016 to 2017). Instrument on record: Illumina HiSeq 2500. TCRbeta-specific cDNA was reverse-transcribed from about 500 ng total RNA using a constant-region primer and ProtoScript II reverse transcriptase. Three nested multiplex PCR rounds, following a slightly modified ARM-PCR procedure, were used to build the TCRbeta libraries. Each of the first two PCR rounds ran for around 11 cycles using multiplex TRBV1-TRBV30 forward primers together with a Cbeta reverse primer. TCRdb's own reprocessing of the public reads used fastp at Q25 and MiXCR and kept productive beta chains. When rows share a CDR3 protein, they turn into one entry using the most common DNA and genes. This sample gives 310,000 or so distinct CDR3 sequences in total; 65% of them show up just once. The ten biggest clones cover about 6.3% of the sample.

RNA from unsorted whole blood was extracted with TRIzol reagent, and germline DNA was obtained with the DNeasy Blood & Tissue kit. The specimen sequenced was peripheral blood. The receptors stem from a man between 35 and 55 years old with primary liver carcinoma and hepatitis B virus infection.

As concerns this clonotype: Since a much larger clone is just one base distant, this may be a read error. The chain uses TRBV10-2 and TRBJ2-2, with 10 nucleotides matching TRBD2. This CDR3 comprises 14 residues. Looked up from germline, CDR1 is WSHSY and CDR2 is SAAADI. The CDR3 is CASRASGSTGELLF. CDR3 DNA: TGCGCCAGCAGGGCTAGCGGGAGTACCGGGGAGCTGTTGTTT.

This clonotype has only one observation. This may be a read error, as it is one base from a much larger clone. This chain joins TRBV4-1 and TRBJ2-6, with D possibly TRBD2 on 6 matching bases. In germline, CDR1 is MGHRA, CDR2 YSYEKL. The CDR3 sequence is 16 residues long. The CDR3 coding sequence is TGCGCCAGCAGCCTTGGCGGGACCCCCGGAGCCAACGTCATGACTTTC. It translates to CASSLGGTPGANVMTF.

The rearrangement joins TRBV6-1 to TRBJ2-7, with D perhaps matching TRBD2 (5 bases). Trimming removed 7 bases at V and 3 bases at J, with 19 bases between. Germline V gene sequence: CDR1 MNHNS, CDR2 SASEGT. The CDR3 covers 15 residues. CDR3 in amino acids: CASTAGNARSYEQYF. DNA of the CDR3: TGTGCCAGCACGGCGGGCAACGCTAGGAGCTACGAGCAGTACTTC.

The rearrangement joins TRBV11-2 to TRBJ2-1; TRBD2 matches 8 bases. J gave up 9 bases and V 5 bases, and 12 bases lay outside the gene matches. Germline V gene data show CDR1 as SGHAT and CDR2 as FQNNGV. The CDR3 loop spans 15 amino acids. The CDR3 sequence is CASSPQRERLREQFF. DNA of the CDR3: TGTGCCAGCAGCCCTCAGCGGGAGAGATTGCGTGAGCAGTTCTTC.

As DNA, the CDR3 is TGTGCCAGCAGTTTACCGGACAGGGGGCGCACCGGGGAGCTGTTTTTT. Residues: CASSLPDRGRTGELFF. V gene TRBV28 combines with J gene TRBJ2-2, with 11 nucleotides matching TRBD1. The CDR3 has 16 residues. With V trimmed by 2 bases and J by 4 bases, 3 bases remained unmatched. From germline, CDR1 is MDHEN and CDR2 SYDVKM.

The chain joins TRBV14 to TRBJ2-7, with 10 bases aligning to TRBD1. In germline, CDR1 is SGHDN, CDR2 FVKESK. Trimming at V came to 1 base and at J to 1 base, leaving 7 bases not matched to a gene. The CDR3 totals 17 residues. CDR3 amino acids: CASSQGGQGRTSYEQYF. The CDR3 region has the DNA TGTGCCAGCAGCCAAGGGGGACAGGGGAGGACTTCCTACGAGCAGTACTTC.

Comments on this clonotype: Germline is not matched at one junction end, which may reflect a read error. The rearrangement joins TRBV6-2 or TRBV6-3 to TRBJ1-2; no reliable D call. Germline CDR1 reads MNHEY; CDR2 reads SVGEGT. This CDR3 has 13 amino acids. CDR3 DNA: TGTGCCAGCAGTTACTCGACGGTTAATGGCTACGCATTC. Amino acid sequence: CASSYSTVNGYAF.

Concerning this clonotype: This may stem from a read error, because a much larger clone lies one nucleotide away. CDR3 in DNA: TGTACCAGCAGCTTATCCGTTAACTATGAGCAGTTCTTC. Protein sequence: CTSSLSVNYEQFF. The rearrangement uses TRBV7-9 and TRBJ2-1; D unresolved. The CDR3 extends over 13 amino acids. In germline, CDR1 is SEHNR, CDR2 FQNEAQ (reference sequence).

This clonotype has more than one count but fewer than ten. The V and J genes are TRBV28 and TRBJ2-7; D perhaps matches TRBD2 (6 bases). Trimming cost V 5 bases and J 2 bases, with 16 bases left between them. This CDR3 contains 15 residues. Per germline, CDR1 MDHEN and CDR2 SYDVKM. This CDR3 is CASSAGLSYPYEQYF. CDR3 nucleotide sequence: TGTGCCAGCAGTGCGGGACTTTCGTATCCCTACGAGCAGTACTTC.

This chain joins TRBV11-2 and TRBJ2-3; D unresolved. Germline V gene data show CDR1 as SGHAT and CDR2 as FQNNGV. The germline V and J ends were trimmed by 9 bases and 5 bases, with 15 bases remaining between them. The CDR3 spans 13 residues. Written as DNA, the CDR3 is TGTGCCAGGAGCCTCCATCGCATAGATACGCAGTATTTT. This codes for CARSLHRIDTQYF.

With respect to this clonotype: This may arise from a read error, as a much more abundant clone is one base away. The chain combines TRBV4-1 with TRBJ1-1, with 7 nucleotides matching TRBD1. The CDR3 is made up of 17 amino acids. Per germline, CDR1 MGHRA and CDR2 YSYEKL. Losses at the gene ends were 5 bases for V and 6 bases for J; bases not matched to a gene: 18. In DNA, the CDR3 is TGCGCCAGCAGCTTACTCTCCCCTCGACAGGGATGGTCTGAAGCTTTCTTT. It encodes CASSLLSPRQGWSEAFF.

Remarks on this clonotype: This clone may be a read error of a much larger clone one base away. The V and J genes are TRBV6-6 and TRBJ1-2; TRBD1 aligns across 8 bases. Per the germline V gene, CDR1 is MNHNY and CDR2 is SVGAGI (reference sequence). The ends lost 6 bases at V and 3 bases at J; junction bases unmatched: 3. This CDR3 contains 13 residues. The CDR3 DNA reads TGTGCCAGCAGGACAGGGGACCACTATGGCTACACCTTC. Amino acids: CASRTGDHYGYTF.

V usage is TRBV11-1 and J usage is TRBJ2-1; TRBD2 matches 11 bases. This CDR3 has 16 amino acids. Germline V gene lookup returns CDR1 SGHAT and CDR2 FQDESV (reference sequence). V shed 5 bases, J shed 10 bases, and the junction held 13 bases outside the gene matches. CDR3 sequence reads: CASSPRVLAGVGEQFF. As DNA, the CDR3 is TGTGCCAGCAGCCCCCGGGTACTAGCGGGAGTCGGGGAGCAGTTCTTC.

This clonotype is a singleton in its sample. A read error may account for a junction end that differs from germline. The gene calls are TRBV7-9 and TRBJ1-6, with D maybe TRBD1 (6 bases). The CDR3 runs 15 residues. Germline lookup yields CDR1 SEHNR and CDR2 FQNEAQ (reference sequence). The CDR3 coding sequence is TGTGTCAGCAGCTCCTACAGGGAGGGCAATTCACCCCTCCACTTT. Residues: CVSSSYREGNSPLHF.

As for this clonotype: A much bigger clone sits one base away, suggesting this may be a read error. The J gene is TRBJ2-1, the V gene TRBV10-1; perhaps TRBD1 as D (5 bases). The CDR3 length is 12 residues. Germline V gives CDR1 WNHNN, CDR2 SYGVQD (reference sequence). The CDR3 reads CTSGQSYNEQFF. CDR3 in DNA: TGCACCAGTGGACAATCCTACAATGAGCAGTTCTTC.

CDR3 sequence reads: CASSGPSYEQYF. The CDR3 bases are TGCGCCAGCAGCGGGCCGTCCTACGAGCAGTACTTC. This rearrangement joins TRBV5-1 to TRBJ2-7, with D uncertain. Germline CDR1 SGHRS, CDR2 YFSETQ. The CDR3 length is 12 residues. V was cut by 4 bases and J by 1 base, with 6 bases left in between.

The chain is built from TRBV19 and TRBJ2-7, with 9 positions matching TRBD1. CDR1 is LNHDA, CDR2 SQIVND, per germline (reference sequence). The ends lost 11 bases at V and 3 bases at J; junction bases unmatched: 14. The CDR3 has 15 amino acids. This chain's CDR3 is CAGTIGQGSIYEQYF. The CDR3 DNA reads TGTGCCGGTACGATCGGACAGGGGTCCATCTACGAGCAGTACTTC.

V and J are TRBV7-9 and TRBJ2-3; 9 bases fit TRBD2. The germline V gene encodes CDR1 SEHNR and CDR2 FQNEAQ (reference sequence). The CDR3 runs to 15 residues. V lost 6 bases to trimming and J lost 2 bases; unmatched junction nucleotides: 6. For the CDR3, the DNA is TGTGCCAGCAGGACTAGCGGACCTTACACAGATACGCAGTATTTT. It specifies CASRTSGPYTDTQYF.

V usage is TRBV5-6 and J usage is TRBJ2-1, with D uncertain. CDR3 length: 18 amino acids. Germline loops: CDR1 SGHDT, CDR2 YYEEEE. V was trimmed by 4 bases and J by 0 bases, leaving 20 bases between them. The chain's CDR3 is CASSHPRGPTLSYNEQFF. CDR3 DNA: TGTGCCAGCAGCCATCCTCGAGGACCCACACTCTCCTACAATGAGCAGTTCTTC.

As regards this clonotype: A much bigger clone sits one base away, suggesting this may be a read error. The rearrangement links TRBV6-1 to TRBJ2-1, with 9 bases lining up with TRBD2. In germline, CDR1 is MNHNS, CDR2 SASEGT. CDR3 length: 16 amino acids. CDR3 nucleotide sequence: TGTGCCAGCAGTGAATGGGCTAGCGGGATCCGAAATGACCAGTTCTTC. Translated: CASSEWASGIRNDQFF.

Regarding this clonotype: A much bigger clone sits one base away, suggesting this may be a read error. The rearrangement joins TRBV12-3 or TRBV12-4 to TRBJ2-1; D gene unclear. The V end lost 2 bases, the J end lost 13 bases, and 15 bases lay between the germline ends. The CDR3 runs 13 residues. CDR3 coding DNA: TGTGCCAGCAGTTTATTACGGACGGACCGTCAGTTCTTC. Translating it yields CASSLLRTDRQFF.

A note on this clonotype: At one of its ends the junction is not consistent with the germline gene, which may arise from a read error. The chain couples TRBV12-5 to TRBJ2-5, with 7 nucleotides matching TRBD1. Germline V lookup: CDR1 LGHNT, CDR2 FRNRAP. CDR3 length: 16 residues. The CDR3 spells CTSGPDRPQKRETQYF. The DNA for the CDR3 is TGTACTAGTGGTCCGGACAGGCCACAGAAGAGGGAGACCCAGTACTTC.

V gene TRBV28 combines with J gene TRBJ2-2; D may match TRBD1 or TRBD2 (6 bases each). The germline gives CDR1 MDHEN, CDR2 SYDVKM. Trimming pared 5 bases from V and 6 bases from J, leaving 13 bases between. The CDR3 is made up of 14 amino acids. Here the CDR3 DNA reads TGTGCCAGCAGTCCCGACCGGGGGCCCGGGGAGCTGTTTTTT. Its translation is CASSPDRGPGELFF. Full variable domain (rest looked up from reference TRBV28 and TRBJ2-2): DVKVTQSSRYLVKRTGEKVFLECVQDMDHENMFWYRQDPGLGLRLIYFSYDVKMKEKGDIPEGYSVSREKKERFSLILESASTNQTSMYLCASSPDRGPGELFFGEGSRLTVL.

The J gene is TRBJ2-1, the V gene TRBV11-2; 7 positions match TRBD2. CDR1 SGHAT and CDR2 FQNNGV come from the germline V gene. The CDR3 contains 14 residues. J gave up 12 bases and V 1 base, and 9 bases lay outside the gene matches. In DNA, the CDR3 is TGTGCCAGCAGCTTAGTATCTAGCGGCGTTAGGCAGTTCTTC. It codes for CASSLVSSGVRQFF.